This T cell receptor beta chain was retrieved from a study of blood T cell repertoires in COVID-19. Per the study methods: Researchers report that nucleated cell counts were estimated from reference gene primer amplification. Generated by immunoSEQ multiplex PCR, the TCRdb table keeps only in-frame clones and is missing some. V, J and clone size were drawn from that table, and D and trimming were deduced from the DNA. This table has 250,000 or so clones, around four fifths appearing once. The germline V gene has CDR1 MNHEY and CDR2 SMNVEV (reference sequence). Trimming removed 5 bases from V and 4 bases from J; junction bases left unmatched: 6. The CDR3 consists of 15 residues.

The receptor was derived from a woman aged 60-70 years with active or convalescent COVID-19. The rearrangement uses TRBV27 and TRBJ1-5; TRBD1 matches 9 bases. The specimen sequenced was peripheral blood. In DNA form, the CDR3 reads TGTGCCAGCAGTCCCGACAGGGGGATTAATCAGCCCCAGCATTTT. This sequence encodes CASSPDRGINQPQHF.